The TCR beta chain described here comes from a study of T-cell memory formation after mild COVID-19 (dated by TCRdb to the early 2020s). Some background on the complete study: TCR sequence clusters from the two donors were found to be largely donor specific. In a couple of donors, T-cell clones that expanded and contracted after mild COVID-19 were tracked by sequencing TCRalpha and TCRbeta repertoires over time. Two young, previously healthy adult volunteers made up the cohort, one male and one female.

Ficoll-Paque density gradient centrifugation was the method used to isolate PBMCs. On this clonotype: It lacks a known antigen. No clone much larger than this one lies a single base away; base qualities are absent.

Data came from an Illumina NovaSeq 6000. Using 5'RACE with constant-segment primers, TCRalpha and TCRbeta cDNA libraries were constructed, with sample barcodes and unique molecular identifiers added in the process. Trizol reagent was used to extract RNA from every sample. Libraries were amplified in two PCR steps, with a second sample barcode and Illumina TruSeq adapters added in the second step. Libraries were sequenced on an Illumina NovaSeq with 2 x 150 bp paired-end reads. The authors' pipeline ran thus. Demultiplexing of reads and collapsing into UMI-guided consensus sequences were performed with migec v1.2.7. Using mixcr v2.1.11, UMI consensuses were aligned to TRA and TRB V and J templates and then assembled into clonotypes. A clonotype was counted as expanded or contracted only when both edgeR and NoisET called the clonotype significant, with the noise models trained on biological replicates. edgeR calls used a false discovery rate-adjusted p below 0.01 and a log2 fold-change threshold of 1. As an exploratory analysis of dynamics, max-normalized trajectories of the 1000 most abundant clonotypes were examined with PCA combined with hierarchical clustering. Each responding clone was given a CD4 or CD8 phenotype based on the CD4+ and CD8+ repertoires, which had been sequenced separately. Starting from the raw public reads, TCRdb applied fastp trimming at Q25, assembled clones with MiXCR and retained in-frame beta chains. Under each unique CDR3 protein, matching rows form one entry showing the most common genes and DNA. In this record, the V and J calls reflect TCRdb's handling and not the investigators' own analysis. The sample data list around 470,000 distinct CDR3 sequences, and roughly 20% of these were observed just once. The ten largest clones take up about 8.8% of the sample.

The full study reports these points: Contracting CD4+ clones were located mainly in the CM and EM memory subsets, whereas CD8+ clones were found to be enriched in EMRA. The detection of some responding clones in pre-infection memory suggests that pre-existing cross-reactive memory T cells joined the SARS-CoV-2 response. The study included only a couple of mild cases, and larger cohorts that include severe cases with pre-infection samples were judged to be necessary. Whether the second-wave clones peaking on day 37 were SARS-CoV-2 specific was not confirmed. Clones contracting from day 15 to 85 had balanced CD4/CD8 phenotypes, while a second wave expanding from day 15 to 37 was biased towards CD4+.

Its CDR3 holds 12 amino acids, cysteine through phenylalanine. Only the CDR3 part of the read is kept: 36 bases, read in frame from the first base. The junction carries 12 bases between V and J, which are trimmed by 7 bases and 3 bases respectively. Reading the germline V gene gives CDR1 SQVTM and CDR2 ANQGSEA. The sequence was collected from an adult woman who had mild COVID-19 (a few samples of this study predate the infection). The sample titles of this study are shuffled in the database, so cell type and time point are left out; the donor was told from shared clones. What was sequenced was PBMCs or a T cell subset sorted from them (not recorded which). The V gene is TRBV29-1 and the J gene is TRBJ1-1; matching of 5 bases hints at TRBD1 as the D gene. The CDR3 region: CSAGGTHTEAFF. The DNA reads as follows: TGCAGCGCCGGGGGGACCCACACTGAAGCTTTCTTT.